Following are 15 T cell receptor beta chains from one sample sequenced in a study of T cell responses to AZD1222 COVID-19 vaccine. This table comes from immunoSEQ multiplex PCR, and its TCRdb copy is limited to in-frame clones, with some not included. The table includes 150,000 to 200,000 clones, 85% to 90% detected once. The input for sequencing was peripheral blood, taken on day 0 of AZD1222 vaccination. These receptors all come from an adult in good health.

The chain recombines TRBV24-1 with TRBJ1-4; a weak D match, TRBD1 (6 bases). The V gene lost 5 bases and the J gene lost 0 bases, with 12 bases spanning the gap. The CDR3 is made up of 16 amino acids. The germline gives CDR1 KGHDR, CDR2 SFDVKD. CDR3 loop: CATSVATGSTNEKLFF. As DNA, the CDR3 is TGTGCCACCAGTGTTGCCACAGGGTCAACTAATGAAAAACTGTTTTTT.

The chain is built from TRBV4-2 and TRBJ2-1; D is ambiguous. The CDR3 spans 12 residues. Germline CDR1 and CDR2: LGHNA and YNFKEQ. The V end was cut by 1 base, the J end by 6 bases, with 4 bases between. DNA for the CDR3: TGTGCCAGCAGCCAAGGCGTCAATGAGCAGTTCTTC. Translated: CASSQGVNEQFF.

This clone was found once. The chain carries TRBV27 and TRBJ1-2, with unresolved D. The CDR3 sequence is 14 residues long. Germline CDR1 is MNHEY and CDR2 is SMNVEV (reference sequence). V lost 3 bases to trimming and J lost 3 bases, with 11 bases between them. The CDR3 DNA follows: TGTGCCAGCAGTTTCAGGCAGGCCGACTATGGCTACACCTTC. This encodes CASSFRQADYGYTF.

This rearrangement joins TRBV6-2 or TRBV6-3 to TRBJ2-2, with 11 bases identical to TRBD2. The length of the CDR3 is 16 residues. Looked up from germline, CDR1 is MNHEY and CDR2 is SVGEGT. V dropped 6 bases and J dropped 3; count of bases not matched to a gene: 6. CDR3 protein: CASSQVGLADTGELFF. The CDR3 DNA sequence: TGTGCCAGCAGCCAAGTGGGACTAGCGGACACCGGGGAGCTGTTTTTT.

This chain joins TRBV5-1 and TRBJ1-2; 8 positions match TRBD1. The V and J ends lost 1 base and 2 bases, in that order; junction bases with no gene match: 10. The CDR3 length is 17 residues. Germline values: CDR1 SGHRS, CDR2 YFSETQ. Here the CDR3 DNA reads TGCGCCAGCAGCTTGACCGACGCAAGGACAGGGAACTATGGCTACACCTTC. Its translation: CASSLTDARTGNYGYTF.

The V gene is TRBV19, the J gene TRBJ2-2; D might be TRBD2 (6 bases). The V gene's germline CDR1 is LNHDA and CDR2 SQIVND (reference sequence). The CDR3 covers 17 residues. Trimming took 4 bases from V and 2 from J, leaving 17 bases between them. The CDR3 sequence: CASSRVGAGPNTGELFF. The CDR3 nucleotides read TGTGCCAGTAGTAGAGTAGGGGCGGGGCCCAACACCGGGGAGCTGTTTTTT. The variable domain in full, completed from reference TRBV19 and TRBJ2-2, reads DGGITQSPKYLFRKEGQNVTLSCEQNLNHDAMYWYRQDPGQGLRLIYYSQIVNDFQKGDIAEGYSVSREKKESFPLTVTSAQKNPTAFYLCASSRVGAGPNTGELFFGEGSRLTVL.

The V gene is TRBV12-5, the J gene TRBJ1-6; tentatively, D is TRBD1 (5 bases). Trimming removed 1 base from V and 2 bases from J, with 21 bases in between. In germline, CDR1 is LGHNT, CDR2 FRNRAP. The CDR3 sequence is 20 residues long. CDR3 region: CASGLGRNPKQTAYNSPLHF. Here the CDR3 DNA reads TGTGCTAGTGGTTTGGGCCGAAACCCTAAGCAGACAGCCTATAATTCACCCCTCCACTTT.

Note on this clone: At the DNA level, this CDR3 is encoded by other sequences in the same sample as well. The J gene is TRBJ1-5, the V gene TRBV18, with D unclear. V dropped 2 bases and J dropped 5 bases, with 7 bases sitting between them. CDR1 and CDR2 (germline): KGHSH, LQKENI. This CDR3 is built from 13 residues. DNA of the CDR3: TGTGCCAGCTCACCATCGGGCGATCAGCCCCAGCATTTT. This translates into CASSPSGDQPQHF.

This rearrangement joins TRBV24-1 to TRBJ2-1; 8 bases align to TRBD2. CDR3 length equals 16 residues. The trim removed 2 bases at V and 4 bases at J, leaving 6 bases unmatched. The germline V gene encodes CDR1 KGHDR and CDR2 SFDVKD. The CDR3 bases are TGTGCCACCAGTGATTCGAGCGGGAGTGGATACAATGAGCAGTTCTTC. As protein: CATSDSSGSGYNEQFF.

CDR3 region: CASSEQTGVNSPLHF. In DNA, the CDR3 is TGTGCCAGCAGCGAGCAGACAGGGGTGAATTCACCCCTCCACTTT. This chain uses TRBV9 with TRBJ1-6; TRBD1 matches 8 bases. Trimming at V came to 3 bases and at J to 7 bases, leaving 6 bases not matched to a gene. Per the germline V gene, CDR1 is SGDLS and CDR2 is YYNGEE. This CDR3 is 15 amino acids long.

This chain links TRBV6-2 or TRBV6-3 with TRBJ1-5; D gene unclear. V shed 2 bases and J shed 0 bases, with 5 bases lying between them. CDR1 and CDR2 from the germline V gene are MNHEY and SVGEGT. The CDR3 runs to 14 residues. The CDR3 DNA reads TGTGCCAGCAGTTACGTAGATAGCAATCAGCCCCAGCATTTT. It encodes CASSYVDSNQPQHF.

This clone was picked up one time. The CDR3 bases are TGTGCCAGCAGCGTTGACACACAAGGCACAGATACGCAGTATTTT. This translates into CASSVDTQGTDTQYF. V and J are TRBV7-9 and TRBJ2-3; D is unresolved. Per germline, CDR1 SEHNR and CDR2 FQNEAQ (reference sequence). This CDR3 spans 15 amino acids. Trimming pared 5 bases from V and 1 base from J, leaving 13 bases between. Full variable domain (remainder filled in from reference TRBV7-9 and TRBJ2-3): DTGVSQNPRHKITKRGQNVTFRCDPISEHNRLYWYRQTLGQGPEFLTYFQNEAQLEKSRLLSDRFSAERPKGSFSTLEIQRTEQGDSAMYLCASSVDTQGTDTQYFGPGTRLTVL.

The V gene is TRBV7-9, the J gene TRBJ1-2; 9 bases fit TRBD1. Trimming at V came to 5 bases and at J to 8 bases, leaving 9 bases not matched to a gene. The germline CDR1 and CDR2 sequences are SEHNR and FQNEAQ (reference sequence). This CDR3 comprises 14 residues. CDR3 protein: CASSGLQGADGYTF. The CDR3, as DNA: TGTGCCAGCAGCGGACTACAGGGGGCAGACGGCTACACCTTC. The full variable domain, with the rest looked up from reference TRBV7-9 and TRBJ1-2, is DTGVSQNPRHKITKRGQNVTFRCDPISEHNRLYWYRQTLGQGPEFLTYFQNEAQLEKSRLLSDRFSAERPKGSFSTLEIQRTEQGDSAMYLCASSGLQGADGYTFGSGTRLTVV.

The V call is TRBV30, the J call TRBJ2-2; 7 bases are a match to TRBD2. V shed 0 bases, J shed 2 bases, and the junction held 9 bases outside the gene matches. The CDR3 extends over 17 amino acids. CDR1 and CDR2 (germline): GTSNPN, SVGIG (reference sequence). The CDR3 DNA sequence: TGTGCCTGGAGTGTACGGGTACTAGCGTCAAACACCGGGGAGCTGTTTTTT. Protein: CAWSVRVLASNTGELFF.

This clone has only one observation. This rearrangement joins TRBV7-9 to TRBJ2-5, with TRBD1 matching 7 bases. This CDR3 is built from 15 residues. The germline V gene has CDR1 SEHNR and CDR2 FQNEAQ (reference sequence). V gave up 5 bases and J gave up 1 base; unmatched junction bases: 7. This CDR3 reads CASSTDRRVQETQYF. The CDR3 DNA sequence: TGTGCCAGCAGCACGGACAGGAGAGTCCAAGAGACCCAGTACTTC. Complete variable domain (other parts from reference TRBV7-9 and TRBJ2-5): DTGVSQNPRHKITKRGQNVTFRCDPISEHNRLYWYRQTLGQGPEFLTYFQNEAQLEKSRLLSDRFSAERPKGSFSTLEIQRTEQGDSAMYLCASSTDRRVQETQYFGPGTRLLVL.